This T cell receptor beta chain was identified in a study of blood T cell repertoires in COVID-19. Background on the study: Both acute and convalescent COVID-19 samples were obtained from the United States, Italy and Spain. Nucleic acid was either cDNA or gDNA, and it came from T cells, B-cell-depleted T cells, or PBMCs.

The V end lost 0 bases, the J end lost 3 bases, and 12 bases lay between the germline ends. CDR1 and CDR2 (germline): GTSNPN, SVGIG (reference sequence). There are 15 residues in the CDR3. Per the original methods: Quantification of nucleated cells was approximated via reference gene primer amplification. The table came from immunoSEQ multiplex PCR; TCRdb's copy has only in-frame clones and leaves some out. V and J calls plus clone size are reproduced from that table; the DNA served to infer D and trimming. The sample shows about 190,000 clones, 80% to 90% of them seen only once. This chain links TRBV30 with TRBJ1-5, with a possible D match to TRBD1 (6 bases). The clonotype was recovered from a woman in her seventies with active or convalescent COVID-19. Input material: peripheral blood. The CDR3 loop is CAWSVPGQINQPQHF. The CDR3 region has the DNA TGTGCCTGGAGTGTACCTGGACAGATCAATCAGCCCCAGCATTTT.